The clone carrying this TCR beta chain was detected ten times or more. Its antigen remains unidentified. This sample was included in a study of T-cell reconstitution after alpha-beta-depleted transplantation in children. Whole-study findings and limits: The high TCRbeta diversity at day 60 in some patients came from surviving recipient T cells and thymic progenitors. The authors attributed T-cell counts and diversity one year after transplant mostly to newly produced T cells. It was reported that alpha-beta T cells came from several hundred expanded graft clones (about two months after transplant).

Researchers prepared the TCRbeta library using unique molecular identifiers, the study reports. TCRdb re-analysed the PCR reads in MiXCR, keeping a single row per CDR3 protein. The profile covers 200,000 or so distinct CDR3 sequences, with 5.5% to 7% appearing a single time and approximately 4.1% taken by the ten largest. The trim removed 0 bases at V and 8 bases at J, leaving 6 bases unmatched. The CDR3 runs 14 residues. Germline CDR1 reads LNHNV; CDR2 reads YYDKDF (reference sequence). Material: PBMCs, obtained before TCRalphabeta/CD19-depleted stem cell transplant. The chain uses TRBV15 and TRBJ1-1; TRBD1 matches at 7 bases. The TCR comes from a girl under three years old with combined immunodeficiency, due to receive a stem cell transplant. The CDR3, as DNA: TGTGCCACCAGCAGAGATAGGGGGACAGTCGAAGCTTTCTTT. Protein: CATSRDRGTVEAFF.